This T cell receptor beta chain was found in a study of blood T cell repertoires in COVID-19. In the study overall: T cells, B-cell-depleted T cells, or PBMCs provided the cDNA or gDNA that served as material.

CDR3 length: 16 amino acids. Trimming left V 4 bases short and J 0 bases short, with 15 bases between. Germline loops: CDR1 SGDLS, CDR2 YYNGEE. Recruits, aged roughly 18 to 100 years, lived in about two dozen US areas. Original data processing: Amplification with reference gene primers provided the estimates of nucleated cell counts. The repertoire was sequenced with immunoSEQ multiplex PCR; TCRdb's copy has only in-frame clones and lacks some. V, J and clone size reflect that table, while D and trimming were determined from the DNA. The repertoire consists of 210,000 or so clones, with 70% to 90% occurring once and the leading ten covering about 10%.

The chain links TRBV9 to TRBJ2-3; D is perhaps TRBD2 (5 bases). Input material: PBMCs or T cells enriched from blood (not recorded which). The sequence was collected from a man aged 30 to 45 who had recovered from COVID-19. CDR3 region: CASSPRESSSTDTQYF. The CDR3 DNA reads as TGTGCCAGCAGCCCAAGGGAGTCTTCTAGCACAGATACGCAGTATTTT.